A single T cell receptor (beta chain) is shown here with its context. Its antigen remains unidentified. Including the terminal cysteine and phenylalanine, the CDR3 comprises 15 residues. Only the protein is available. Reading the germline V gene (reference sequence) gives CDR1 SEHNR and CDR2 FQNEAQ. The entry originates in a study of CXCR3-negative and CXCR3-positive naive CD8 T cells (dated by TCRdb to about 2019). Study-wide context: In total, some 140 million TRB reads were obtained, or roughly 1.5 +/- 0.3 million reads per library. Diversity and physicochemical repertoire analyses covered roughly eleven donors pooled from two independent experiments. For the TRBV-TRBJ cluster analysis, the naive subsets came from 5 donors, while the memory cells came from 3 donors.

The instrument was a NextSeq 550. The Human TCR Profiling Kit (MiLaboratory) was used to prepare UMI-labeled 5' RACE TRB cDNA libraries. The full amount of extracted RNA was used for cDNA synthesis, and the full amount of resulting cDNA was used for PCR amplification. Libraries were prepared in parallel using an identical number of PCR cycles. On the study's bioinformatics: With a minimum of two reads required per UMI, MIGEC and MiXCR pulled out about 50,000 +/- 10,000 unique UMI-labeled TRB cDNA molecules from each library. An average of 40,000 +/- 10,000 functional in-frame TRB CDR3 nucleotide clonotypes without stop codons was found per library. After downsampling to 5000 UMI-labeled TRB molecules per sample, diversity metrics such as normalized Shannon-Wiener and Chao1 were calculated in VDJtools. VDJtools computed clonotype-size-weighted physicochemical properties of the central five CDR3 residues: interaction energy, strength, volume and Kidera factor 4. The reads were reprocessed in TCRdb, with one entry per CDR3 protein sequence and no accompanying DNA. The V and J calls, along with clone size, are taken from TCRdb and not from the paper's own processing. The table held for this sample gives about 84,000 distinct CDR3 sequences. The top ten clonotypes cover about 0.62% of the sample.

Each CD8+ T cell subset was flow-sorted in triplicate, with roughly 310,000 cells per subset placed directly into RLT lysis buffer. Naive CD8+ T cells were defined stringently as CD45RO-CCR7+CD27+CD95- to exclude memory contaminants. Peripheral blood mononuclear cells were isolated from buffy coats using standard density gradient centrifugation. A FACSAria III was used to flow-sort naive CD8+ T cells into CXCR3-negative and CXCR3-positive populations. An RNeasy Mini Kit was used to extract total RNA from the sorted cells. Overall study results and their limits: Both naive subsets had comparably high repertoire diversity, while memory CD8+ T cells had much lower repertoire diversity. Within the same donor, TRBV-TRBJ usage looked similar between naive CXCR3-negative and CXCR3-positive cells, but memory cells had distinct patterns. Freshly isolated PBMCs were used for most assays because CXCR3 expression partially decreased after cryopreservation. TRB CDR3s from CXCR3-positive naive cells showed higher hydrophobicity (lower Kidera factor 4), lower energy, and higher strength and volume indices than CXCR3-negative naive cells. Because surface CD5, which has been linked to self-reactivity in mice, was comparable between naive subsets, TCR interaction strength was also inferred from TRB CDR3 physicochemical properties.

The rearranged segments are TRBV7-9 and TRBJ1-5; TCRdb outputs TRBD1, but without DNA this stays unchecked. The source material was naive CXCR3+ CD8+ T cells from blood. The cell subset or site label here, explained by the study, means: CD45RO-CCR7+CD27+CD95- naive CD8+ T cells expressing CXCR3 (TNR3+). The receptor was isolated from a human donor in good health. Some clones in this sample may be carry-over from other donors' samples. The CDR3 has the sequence CASSSTGESNQPQHF. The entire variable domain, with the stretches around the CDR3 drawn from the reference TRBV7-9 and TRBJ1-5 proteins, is DTGVSQNPRHKITKRGQNVTFRCDPISEHNRLYWYRQTLGQGPEFLTYFQNEAQLEKSRLLSDRFSAERPKGSFSTLEIQRTEQGDSAMYLCASSSTGESNQPQHFGDGTRLSIL.